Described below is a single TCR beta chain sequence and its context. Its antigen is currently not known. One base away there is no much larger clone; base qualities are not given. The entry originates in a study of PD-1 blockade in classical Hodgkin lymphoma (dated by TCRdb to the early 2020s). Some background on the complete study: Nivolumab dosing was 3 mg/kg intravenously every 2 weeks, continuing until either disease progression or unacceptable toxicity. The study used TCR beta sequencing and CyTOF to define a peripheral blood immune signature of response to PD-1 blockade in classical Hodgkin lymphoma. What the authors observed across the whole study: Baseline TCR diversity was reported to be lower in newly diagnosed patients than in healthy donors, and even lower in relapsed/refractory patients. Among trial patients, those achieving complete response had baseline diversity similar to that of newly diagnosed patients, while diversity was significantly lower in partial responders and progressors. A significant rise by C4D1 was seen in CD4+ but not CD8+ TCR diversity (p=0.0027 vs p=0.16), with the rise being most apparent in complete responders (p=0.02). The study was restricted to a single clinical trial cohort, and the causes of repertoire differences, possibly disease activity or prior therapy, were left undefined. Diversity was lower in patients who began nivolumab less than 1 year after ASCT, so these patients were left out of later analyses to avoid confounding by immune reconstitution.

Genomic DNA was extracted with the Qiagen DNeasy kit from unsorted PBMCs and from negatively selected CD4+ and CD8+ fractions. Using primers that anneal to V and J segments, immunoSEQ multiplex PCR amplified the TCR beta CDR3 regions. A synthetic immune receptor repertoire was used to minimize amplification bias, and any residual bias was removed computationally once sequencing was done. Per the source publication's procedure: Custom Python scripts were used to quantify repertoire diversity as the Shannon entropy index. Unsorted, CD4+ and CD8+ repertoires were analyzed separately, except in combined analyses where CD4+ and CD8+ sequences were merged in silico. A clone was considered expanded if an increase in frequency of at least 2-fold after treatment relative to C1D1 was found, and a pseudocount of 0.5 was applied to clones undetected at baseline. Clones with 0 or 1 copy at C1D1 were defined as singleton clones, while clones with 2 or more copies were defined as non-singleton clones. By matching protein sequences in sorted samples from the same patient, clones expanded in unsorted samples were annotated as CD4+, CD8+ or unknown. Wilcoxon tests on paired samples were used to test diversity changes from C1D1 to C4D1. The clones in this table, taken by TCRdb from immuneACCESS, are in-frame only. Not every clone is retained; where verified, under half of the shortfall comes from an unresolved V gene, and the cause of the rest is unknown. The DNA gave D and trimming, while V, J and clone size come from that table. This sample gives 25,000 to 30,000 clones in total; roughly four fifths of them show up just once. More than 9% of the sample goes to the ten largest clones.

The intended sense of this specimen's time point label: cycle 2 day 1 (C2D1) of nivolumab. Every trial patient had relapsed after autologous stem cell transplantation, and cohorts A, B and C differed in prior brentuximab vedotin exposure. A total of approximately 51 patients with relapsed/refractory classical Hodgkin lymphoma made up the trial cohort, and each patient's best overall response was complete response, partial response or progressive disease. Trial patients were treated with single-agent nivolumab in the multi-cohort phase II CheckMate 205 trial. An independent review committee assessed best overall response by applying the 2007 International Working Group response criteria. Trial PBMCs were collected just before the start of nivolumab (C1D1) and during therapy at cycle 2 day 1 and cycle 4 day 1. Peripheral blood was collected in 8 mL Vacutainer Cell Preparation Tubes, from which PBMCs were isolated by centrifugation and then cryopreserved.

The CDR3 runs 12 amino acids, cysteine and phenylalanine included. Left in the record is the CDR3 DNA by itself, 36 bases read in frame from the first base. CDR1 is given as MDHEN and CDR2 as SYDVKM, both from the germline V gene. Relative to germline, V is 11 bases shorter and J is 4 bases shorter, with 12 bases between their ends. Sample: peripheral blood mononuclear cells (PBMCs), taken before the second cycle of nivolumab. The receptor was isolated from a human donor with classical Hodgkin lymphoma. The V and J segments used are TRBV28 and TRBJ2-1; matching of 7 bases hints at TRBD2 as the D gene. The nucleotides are TGTGCCTCTGAGGGGGGGTACAATGAGCAGTTCTTC. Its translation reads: CASEGGYNEQFF.